This is a list of T cell receptor beta chains from one sample in a study of beta chain features in type 1 diabetes. Assay: immunoSEQ multiplex PCR; the TCRdb copy retains only in-frame clones and omits some. Of some 290,000 clones in the sample, around 22% were seen once. Sequenced: naive CD4+ T cells from blood. These receptors all come from a woman aged 30 to 39 with type 1 diabetes. Both conserved end residues are part of each CDR3. D genes are given only for firm matches. Where a row states a size, it is once, few, many or the class of an expanded clone; other rows omit it.

J	size	D	V	DNA	CDR3
TRBJ2-4	few	NA	TRBV19	TGTGCCAGTACTGCGGATTTCGCCAAAAACATTCAGTACTTC	CASTADFAKNIQYF
TRBJ2-2	few	NA	TRBV10-3	TGTGCCATCAGTGGAGGGGGATCCGGGGAGCTGTTTTTT	CAISGGGSGELFF
TRBJ2-5	NA	TRBD2	TRBV5-1	TGCGCCAGCAGCCGGACTAGCGGCGAAGAGACCCAGTACTTC	CASSRTSGEETQYF
TRBJ2-7	NA	TRBD2	TRBV4-1	TGCGCCAGCAGCCAAGCGGTTGCTAGCGGGTACGAGCAGTACTTC	CASSQAVASGYEQYF
TRBJ2-1	few	TRBD2	TRBV5-4	TGTGCCAGCAGCCCGGCTGGCGGGAGGGCCAACAATGAGCAGTTCTTC	CASSPAGGRANNEQFF
TRBJ1-5	few	NA	TRBV7-9	TGTGCCAGCAGCTTTATAGGCTCAGGGTACAATCAGCCCCAGCATTTT	CASSFIGSGYNQPQHF
TRBJ1-5	NA	NA	TRBV2	TGTGCCAGCAGTGTTTCGATCGGGGGTCAACAGCCCCAGCATTTT	CASSVSIGGQQPQHF
TRBJ2-7	NA	NA	TRBV18	TGTGCCAGCTCACCCCCGAGCGGTATCTCCTACGAGCAGTACTTC	CASSPPSGISYEQYF
TRBJ2-5	once	NA	TRBV30	TGTGCCTGGGAACGGACGGGGGAGACCCAGTACTTC	CAWERTGETQYF
TRBJ1-2	few	NA	TRBV5-6	TGTGCCAGCAGCTACGGACAGCGCTATGGCTACACCTTC	CASSYGQRYGYTF
TRBJ2-3	NA	NA	TRBV7-8	TGTGCCAGCAGCTTTCCGGGAGGCACAGATACGCAGTATTTT	CASSFPGGTDTQYF
TRBJ2-1	NA	NA	TRBV29-1	TGCAGCTCCCGACTCGTATACAATGAGCAGTTCTTC	CSSRLVYNEQFF
TRBJ2-5	NA	NA	TRBV5-1	TGCGCCAGCAGCTTGGATACAGGGATCGAGACCCAGTACTTC	CASSLDTGIETQYF
TRBJ1-4	NA	TRBD1	TRBV30	TGTGCCTGGAGTCGACAGGGGGCCGGTGAAAAACTGTTTTTT	CAWSRQGAGEKLFF
TRBJ1-1	NA	TRBD1	TRBV5-4	TGTGCCAGCAGCTCGAACAGGGGCTGGGGCACTGAAGCTTTCTTT	CASSSNRGWGTEAFF
TRBJ2-1	NA	TRBD2	TRBV5-1	TGCGCCAGCACCGAGTTAGCGGGAGGGGGACGGAATGAGCAGTTCTTC	CASTELAGGGRNEQFF
TRBJ2-5	NA	NA	TRBV30	TGTGCCTGGAACTTGGTGACATCCCGGTGGCAGTACTTC	CAWNLVTSRWQYF
TRBJ2-1	NA	NA	TRBV29-1	TGCAGCGTTGAGATACTCCCCGCGTCGTATGAGCAGTTCTTC	CSVEILPASYEQFF
TRBJ1-2	NA	TRBD1	TRBV5-1	TGCGCCAGCAGCCGTGGACAGGACTATGGCTACACCTTC	CASSRGQDYGYTF
TRBJ2-7	NA	TRBD1	TRBV5-1	TGCGCCAGCAGCTCTGGACAGGGCACCCAGTACTTC	CASSSGQGTQYF
TRBJ2-5	NA	NA	TRBV5-1	TGCGCCAGCAGCTTGGCCGGCACAGGCCAAGAGACCCAGTACTTC	CASSLAGTGQETQYF
TRBJ1-2	NA	TRBD1	TRBV18	TGTGCCAGCTCACCAGGGACAGCGCCTAACTATGGCTACACCTTC	CASSPGTAPNYGYTF
TRBJ2-1	NA	TRBD2	TRBV11-2	TGTGCCAGCAGCTGGGGGACTAGCGGATACAATGAGCAGTTCTTC	CASSWGTSGYNEQFF
TRBJ2-7	few	NA	TRBV14	TGTGCCAGCAGCCAAGTGTCTGGGGCTCTGGGTTACGAGCAGTACTTC	CASSQVSGALGYEQYF
TRBJ2-2	few	TRBD1	TRBV29-1	TGCAGCGTTGAAGACAGGGGGAGAGGCACCGGGGAGCTGTTTTTT	CSVEDRGRGTGELFF
TRBJ2-1	NA	TRBD2	TRBV11-3	TGTGCCAGCAGCAAAATAGCGGGAGGACCCAATGAGCAGTTCTTC	CASSKIAGGPNEQFF
TRBJ2-6	few	NA	TRBV25-1	TGTGCCAGCAGTGATTTGACTGCTGGGGCCAACGTCCTGACTTTC	CASSDLTAGANVLTF
TRBJ1-1	few	NA	TRBV30	TGTGCCTGGATCACAAGCGGACCCAACGACGCTTTCTTT	CAWITSGPNDAFF
TRBJ2-3	NA	TRBD1	TRBV5-1	TGCGCCAGCAGCTTGGCAGGACAGGGGAGCACAGATACGCAGTATTTT	CASSLAGQGSTDTQYF
TRBJ2-7	NA	NA	TRBV30	TGTGCCTGGAAGGAGGTAGGAACCACCTACGAGCAGTACTTC	CAWKEVGTTYEQYF
TRBJ2-3	NA	NA	TRBV4-1	TGCGCCAGCAGCCAAGATCATAGGGGGAGAGAACAAAGACAGTATTTT	CASSQDHRGREQRQYF
TRBJ1-1	NA	NA	TRBV6-5	TGTGCCAGCAGCCTGGGGAGGAGCACTGAAGCTTTCTTT	CASSLGRSTEAFF
TRBJ2-1	NA	TRBD2	TRBV5-4	TGTGCCAGCAGCCTCATGCTAGCGGGAGACAATGAGCAGTTCTTC	CASSLMLAGDNEQFF
TRBJ2-7	NA	TRBD2	TRBV6-6	TGTGCCAGCAGGCCCGGCGGGAGTAGTGAGCAGTACTTC	CASRPGGSSEQYF
TRBJ2-7	NA	NA	TRBV19	TGTGCCAGTAGTACCGGGGCCGGGGGCTACGAGCAGTACTTC	CASSTGAGGYEQYF
TRBJ2-7	few	NA	TRBV25-1	TGTGCCAGCAGTGAATTAGGGGGTACCGTGAGGGAGCAGTACTTC	CASSELGGTVREQYF
TRBJ2-2	NA	TRBD2	TRBV6-5	TGTGCCACCCAGCGGGGTATCACCGGGGAGCTGTTTTTT	CATQRGITGELFF
TRBJ2-7	NA	TRBD2	TRBV9	TGTGCCAGCAGCGCACGGGACTACTCCTACGAGCAGTACTTC	CASSARDYSYEQYF
TRBJ2-2	NA	NA	TRBV13	TGTGCCAGCAGCCCCGAGCGGGTAAACACCGGGGAGCTGTTTTTT	CASSPERVNTGELFF
TRBJ1-1	few	TRBD1	TRBV5-1	TGCGCCAGCAGCACACAGGGGGTGAACACTGAAGCTTTCTTT	CASSTQGVNTEAFF
TRBJ2-3	NA	NA	TRBV12-5	TGTGCTAGTGGTTTGGACAGGGTATCAGATACGCAGTATTTT	CASGLDRVSDTQYF
TRBJ2-7	NA	TRBD2	TRBV19	TGTGCCAGTAGTACGCGGACTAGCACCGAGCAGTACTTC	CASSTRTSTEQYF
TRBJ1-4	NA	TRBD1	TRBV14	TGTGCCAGCAGTTACGGGACAGGGTACGAAAAACTGTTTTTT	CASSYGTGYEKLFF
TRBJ2-1	NA	NA	TRBV5-1	TGCGCCAGCAGCTTGGTGCAGGGAAACAATGAGCAGTTCTTC	CASSLVQGNNEQFF
TRBJ2-7	NA	TRBD2	TRBV15	TGTGCCACCAGCAGCACCGCGGGGGGCGAGCAGTACTTC	CATSSTAGGEQYF
TRBJ1-2	few	TRBD1	TRBV9	TGTGCCAGCAGCGTCCGGACAGGTCCCTACTATGGCTACACCTTC	CASSVRTGPYYGYTF
TRBJ2-7	few	TRBD2	TRBV11-1	TGTGCCAGCAGCGGCGGGACTAGCGGGCTTAAACCCTACGAGCAGTACTTC	CASSGGTSGLKPYEQYF
TRBJ2-2	few	NA	TRBV5-4	TGTGCCAGCAGCCGATCGGAGGGAGCCACCGGGGAGCTGTTTTTT	CASSRSEGATGELFF
TRBJ1-4	few	TRBD1	TRBV4-1	TGCGCCAGCAGCCGCCAGACAGGGACGCCTAATGAAAAACTGTTTTTT	CASSRQTGTPNEKLFF
TRBJ2-5	NA	NA	TRBV9	TGTGCCAGCAGCACCCGGGGCAGGGGCATGGAAGAGACCCAGTACTTC	CASSTRGRGMEETQYF
TRBJ2-4	few	TRBD2	TRBV4-1	TGCGCCAGCAGCCAAGCCGGCGGGAGGGACAAAAACATTCAGTACTTC	CASSQAGGRDKNIQYF
TRBJ1-2	NA	NA	TRBV9	TGTGCCAGCAGCGTAGAACCGCAGGCAGGAGGCGGCTACACCTTC	CASSVEPQAGGGYTF
TRBJ2-1	few	NA	TRBV30	TGTGCCTGGAGCCCCCTGGCTGGGAGGTCCTACAATGAGCAGTTCTTC	CAWSPLAGRSYNEQFF
TRBJ1-1	NA	TRBD1	TRBV6-5	TGTGCCAGCAGTTACGGGACAGCGAACACTGAAGCTTTCTTT	CASSYGTANTEAFF
TRBJ2-1	few	NA	TRBV14	TGTGCCAGCAGCCAAGATGCAGGGAACAATGAGCAGTTCTTC	CASSQDAGNNEQFF
TRBJ2-2	few	TRBD1	TRBV30	TGTGCCTGGAGAGGAGTGGGGACAGGGGCGGCCGGGGAGCTGTTTTTT	CAWRGVGTGAAGELFF
TRBJ2-1	NA	NA	TRBV2	TGTGCCAGCAGTCCCCCCGGGGGTGAGCAGTTCTTC	CASSPPGGEQFF
TRBJ2-5	few	TRBD2	TRBV30	TGTGCCTGGAGTGTCGGTGCGGGAGGGCCGGGAGAGACCCAGTACTTC	CAWSVGAGGPGETQYF
TRBJ2-3	NA	NA	TRBV7-9	TGTGCCAGCAGCTTAAAGCGCCTCCTCCGGAGTGGAACAGATACGCAGTATTTT	CASSLKRLLRSGTDTQYF
TRBJ1-1	few	NA	TRBV5-1	TGCGCCAGCAGCCCACAACCAGCGGGGAACACTGAAGCTTTCTTT	CASSPQPAGNTEAFF